In this sample, the clone carrying this T cell receptor (beta chain) turned up a few times. The target antigen is unknown. This sample was included in a study of naive and memory T cell subsets. Findings of the study overall: Especially in CD8 cells, naive repertoires contained a few larger clonotypes, possibly CD45RA-re-expressing memory cells. Activation and differentiation may alter RNA-based TCR counts.

The CDR3 runs to 11 residues. Trimming shortened V by 8 bases and J by 5 bases, and 9 bases separated the two germline ends. Germline CDR1 reads MDHEN; CDR2 reads SYDVKM. The beta constant-region primer was an equimolar mix of two oligonucleotides covering TRBC1 and TRBC2. Four rounds of PCR amplified the ligated cDNA using nested alpha and beta constant-region primers plus SP2. In TCRdb, the UMI-ligation and nested PCR reads were re-called with MiXCR into one record per CDR3 protein. Found here are 150,000 or so distinct CDR3 sequences, over 20% of them singletons; the top ten hold 0.085% to 0.11%. The gene calls are TRBV28 and TRBJ1-1, with D unclear. The origin of this receptor is a human donor in good health. The source material was naive CD4+ T cells from blood. CDR3: CASAGFTEAFF. The CDR3 DNA follows: TGTGCCAGCGCCGGGTTTACTGAAGCTTTCTTT. Full variable domain (remainder filled in from reference TRBV28 and TRBJ1-1): DVKVTQSSRYLVKRTGEKVFLECVQDMDHENMFWYRQDPGLGLRLIYFSYDVKMKEKGDIPEGYSVSREKKERFSLILESASTNQTSMYLCASAGFTEAFFGQGTRLTVV.